The next 21 T cell receptor beta chains were all read from a single sample in a study of blood T cell repertoires in COVID-19. The assay was immunoSEQ multiplex PCR, and TCRdb's table has in-frame clones only and misses some. The table includes 180,000 or so clones, about 86% detected once. Source material: peripheral blood. The source is a man in his sixties with acute or convalescent COVID-19.

V gene TRBV28 combines with J gene TRBJ2-1, with 9 bases that match TRBD2. Germline CDR1 and CDR2: MDHEN and SYDVKM. Germline trimming cut 6 bases from V and 7 bases from J; bases unmatched to any gene: 10. CDR3 length equals 15 residues. This CDR3 reads CASRERLAGMNEQFF. DNA for the CDR3: TGTGCCAGCAGAGAACGGCTAGCGGGAATGAATGAGCAGTTCTTC. The full variable domain, completed using reference TRBV28 and TRBJ2-1, is DVKVTQSSRYLVKRTGEKVFLECVQDMDHENMFWYRQDPGLGLRLIYFSYDVKMKEKGDIPEGYSVSREKKERFSLILESASTNQTSMYLCASRERLAGMNEQFFGPGTRLTVL.

To note about this clone: Other DNA sequences within the sample encode an identical CDR3. This sequence joins TRBV28 and TRBJ1-2; D may be TRBD1 (6 bases). V gave up 2 bases and J gave up 2 bases, with 6 bases separating them. This CDR3 is 13 amino acids long. Germline loops: CDR1 MDHEN, CDR2 SYDVKM. The CDR3 DNA sequence: TGTGCCAGCAGTTTAACAGGGAACTATGGCTACACCTTC. This gives the protein CASSLTGNYGYTF.

This chain connects TRBV2 to TRBJ1-3; D remains ambiguous. The V end lost 3 bases, the J end lost 7 bases, and 13 bases lay between the germline ends. The CDR3 length is 14 residues. In germline, CDR1 is SNHLY, CDR2 FYNNEI. As DNA, the CDR3 is TGTGCCAGCAGTGACCAAACAAGTGGTAACACCATATATTTT. This codes for CASSDQTSGNTIYF. Full variable domain (missing parts from reference TRBV2 and TRBJ1-3): EPEVTQTPSHQVTQMGQEVILRCVPISNHLYFYWYRQILGQKVEFLVSFYNNEISEKSEIFDDQFSVERPDGSNFTLKIRSTKLEDSAMYFCASSDQTSGNTIYFGEGSWLTVV.

The chain joins TRBV6-5 to TRBJ1-5, with D hard to call. From germline, CDR1 is MNHEY and CDR2 SVGAGI. This CDR3 comprises 14 residues. V lost 6 bases, J lost 0 bases, and 9 bases lay in between. CDR3 sequence reads: CASSRHYSNQPQHF. For the CDR3, the DNA is TGTGCCAGCAGCCGACATTATAGCAATCAGCCCCAGCATTTT.

The CDR3 coding sequence is TGTGCCAGTAGTACCCGGGGGCGACAGGGGTATGGCTACACCTTC. Residues: CASSTRGRQGYGYTF. V is TRBV19 and J is TRBJ1-2; the match to TRBD1 covers 8 bases. The CDR3 has 15 residues. The ends lost 4 bases at V and 5 bases at J; junction bases unmatched: 9. Germline V gene data show CDR1 as LNHDA and CDR2 as SQIVND (reference sequence).

V gene TRBV5-8 combines with J gene TRBJ2-1; 9 bases fit TRBD1. The J segment lost 4 bases and the V segment lost 5 bases, leaving 7 bases of the junction unmatched. Germline-derived CDR1 and CDR2 are SGHTS and YDEGEE. This CDR3 is built from 15 residues. CDR3 residues: CASRFGTGTYNEQFF. The CDR3 DNA follows: TGTGCCAGCAGGTTCGGGACAGGGACTTACAATGAGCAGTTCTTC.

A single count supports this clone. The chain is built from TRBV27 and TRBJ2-7; TRBD1 is a possible D gene (6 bases). Deletions cut 4 bases from V and 5 bases from J, with 15 bases between. The CDR3 totals 14 residues. The germline gives CDR1 MNHEY, CDR2 SMNVEV (reference sequence). In DNA form, the CDR3 reads TGTGCCAGCAGTTCGGCAGGGGTCTCGGACGAGCAGTACTTC. Translating gives CASSSAGVSDEQYF.

This clone was observed once. The V and J genes are TRBV7-9 and TRBJ2-7, with 8 bases identical to TRBD2. V gave up 3 bases and J gave up 5 bases; unmatched junction bases: 3. The CDR3 is made up of 13 amino acids. CDR1 and CDR2 (germline): SEHNR, FQNEAQ (reference sequence). The CDR3 is CASSFPTSDEQYF. In DNA form, the CDR3 reads TGTGCCAGCAGCTTTCCGACTAGCGACGAGCAGTACTTC. Variable domain in full (rest from reference TRBV7-9 and TRBJ2-7): DTGVSQNPRHKITKRGQNVTFRCDPISEHNRLYWYRQTLGQGPEFLTYFQNEAQLEKSRLLSDRFSAERPKGSFSTLEIQRTEQGDSAMYLCASSFPTSDEQYFGPGTRLTVT.

This chain uses TRBV6-5 with TRBJ1-6; 8 positions agree with TRBD1. With 6 bases clipped from V and 9 bases from J, the junction kept 10 bases outside the gene matches. Germline V gene lookup returns CDR1 MNHEY and CDR2 SVGAGI. This CDR3 has 15 amino acids. The CDR3: CASSDDRGGGSPLHF. The CDR3 DNA reads TGTGCCAGCAGCGACGACAGGGGAGGTGGTTCACCCCTCCACTTT.

In the case of this clone: At one boundary the junction diverges from the germline segment, which might be a read error. V is TRBV7-7 and J is TRBJ2-1, with 8 bases fitting TRBD1. The V gene's germline CDR1 is SSHAT and CDR2 FNYEAQ (reference sequence). This CDR3 is built from 15 residues. The CDR3 region is CASTHRTGIPNEQFF. The CDR3 nucleotides read TGTGCTAGCACCCATCGGACAGGGATCCCCAATGAGCAGTTCTTC.

This rearrangement joins TRBV9 to TRBJ2-3; tentatively, D is TRBD1 (5 bases). The V and J ends lost 0 bases and 2 bases respectively, with 7 bases between them. Germline lookup yields CDR1 SGDLS and CDR2 YYNGEE. The CDR3 has 14 amino acids. CDR3 sequence: CASSVGRATDTQYF. CDR3 DNA sequence: TGTGCCAGCAGCGTAGGCAGGGCCACAGATACGCAGTATTTT.

This CDR3 is CASSETGSPEGNYGYTF. Here the CDR3 DNA reads TGTGCCAGCAGCGAAACCGGGAGCCCGGAAGGGAACTATGGCTACACCTTC. The chain couples TRBV6-1 to TRBJ1-2; D uncertain. The CDR3 is made up of 17 amino acids. The V gene lost 6 bases and the J gene lost 2 bases, with 22 bases spanning the gap. Germline assignment: CDR1 MNHNS and CDR2 SASEGT.

The CDR3 sequence is CASSRTGRDTEAFF. CDR3 in DNA: TGTGCCAGCTCACGGACAGGGAGGGACACTGAAGCTTTCTTT. The chain uses TRBV18 and TRBJ1-1; TRBD1 agrees at 8 bases. V lost 4 bases, J lost 3 bases, and 4 bases stayed unmatched. The CDR3 is made up of 14 amino acids. Germline V gene sequence: CDR1 KGHSH, CDR2 LQKENI.

V and J are TRBV30 and TRBJ2-7; D perhaps matches TRBD2 (5 bases). The germline V gene has CDR1 GTSNPN and CDR2 SVGIG (reference sequence). The CDR3 runs 14 residues. V shed 8 bases and J shed 4 bases, with 21 bases lying between them. CDR3 sequence (DNA): TGTGCCACCCCCCCGGCCCCTAGGAGGTACGAGCAGTACTTC. Amino acids: CATPPAPRRYEQYF.

V is TRBV5-1 and J is TRBJ1-6; TRBD1 might be the D (5 bases). Germline V gene sequence: CDR1 SGHRS, CDR2 YFSETQ. This CDR3 contains 15 residues. The ends were cut back, 4 bases at V and 7 bases at J, with 15 bases in the middle. DNA for the CDR3: TGCGCCAGCAGCCCCGCAGGCAGGGCGAATTCACCCCTCCACTTT. It yields the protein CASSPAGRANSPLHF.

The genes are TRBV28 and TRBJ2-6; 11 bases are a match to TRBD2. The CDR3 extends over 18 amino acids. J gave up 4 bases and V 4 bases, and 9 bases lay outside the gene matches. Germline loops: CDR1 MDHEN, CDR2 SYDVKM. CDR3 in amino acids: CASSSPASGGRGANVLTF. As DNA, the CDR3 is TGTGCCAGCAGTTCCCCAGCTAGCGGGGGGAGGGGGGCCAACGTCCTGACTTTC.

This sequence joins TRBV19 and TRBJ2-1; TRBD2 matches 12 bases. Germline lookup yields CDR1 LNHDA and CDR2 SQIVND (reference sequence). The CDR3 is 14 residues long. J gave up 7 bases and V 7 bases, and 5 bases lay outside the gene matches. As DNA, the CDR3 is TGTGCCAGTACGGCTAGCGGGAGGGGTAATGAGCAGTTCTTC. It yields the protein CASTASGRGNEQFF.

V and J are TRBV11-2 and TRBJ2-1; 13 bases line up with TRBD2. The V gene end was trimmed by 1 base and the J gene end by 9 bases; junction bases not matched to a gene: 6. The CDR3 sequence is 16 residues long. Per germline, CDR1 SGHAT and CDR2 FQNNGV. The CDR3 loop reads CASSLATSGRAGEQFF. The CDR3 DNA reads TGTGCCAGCAGCTTAGCCACTAGCGGGAGGGCCGGTGAGCAGTTCTTC.

The gene calls are TRBV5-5 and TRBJ1-1, with D unresolved. Germline V gene sequence: CDR1 SGHKS, CDR2 YYEKEE (reference sequence). Trimming took off 2 bases at V and 3 bases at J, with 8 bases between the two ends. The CDR3 loop spans 13 amino acids. CDR3 residues: CASSFQPDTEAFF. The CDR3 DNA follows: TGTGCCAGCAGCTTTCAACCGGACACTGAAGCTTTCTTT.

The chain couples TRBV10-3 to TRBJ2-5, with a possible D match to TRBD1 (6 bases). This CDR3 contains 14 residues. Between the trimmed V and J ends, which lost 7 bases and 1 base, there was a span of 13 bases. Germline V gene sequence: CDR1 ENHRY, CDR2 SYGVKD. CDR3 nucleotides: TGTGCCATCAAACCACAACAGGGCCAAGAGACCCAGTACTTC. It codes for CAIKPQQGQETQYF.

The sample holds a few counts of this clone. V is TRBV2 and J is TRBJ1-5, with D possibly TRBD1 on 5 matching bases. Germline V gives CDR1 SNHLY, CDR2 FYNNEI. This CDR3 spans 15 amino acids. Trimming cost V 8 bases and J 4 bases, with 18 bases left between them. CDR3 loop: CASASLEGINQPQHF. CDR3 bases: TGTGCCAGCGCGTCCTTGGAGGGGATAAATCAGCCCCAGCATTTT.